Below are 32 T cell receptor beta chains sequenced from a single sample in a study of T cell responses to AZD1222 COVID-19 vaccine. Profiled with immunoSEQ multiplex PCR; TCRdb holds only in-frame clones, not every one. The sample consists of about 140,000 clones, about 90% of them appearing once. The sample was peripheral blood, taken 28 days after the second dose of the MenACWY control vaccine. These receptors came from an adult who received the MenACWY meningococcal vaccine as a control.

The rearrangement links TRBV14 to TRBJ2-2; 8 bases map to TRBD2. V shed 1 base, J shed 6 bases, and the junction held 4 bases outside the gene matches. CDR3 length equals 15 residues. Germline-derived CDR1 and CDR2 are SGHDN and FVKESK. CDR3 DNA: TGTGCCAGCAGCCAAGTCGGGGGGGCGGCCGGGGAGCTGTTTTTT. Amino acids: CASSQVGGAAGELFF.

The gene calls are TRBV19 and TRBJ2-2, with 16 bases identical to TRBD2. V shed 4 bases and J 6 bases; nucleotides not matched to a gene: 8. Germline loops: CDR1 LNHDA, CDR2 SQIVND (reference sequence). There are 18 residues in the CDR3. CDR3 sequence: CASSKGLAGGPGSGELFF. CDR3 bases: TGTGCCAGTAGTAAGGGACTAGCGGGAGGGCCCGGGTCCGGGGAGCTGTTTTTT.

The rearrangement uses TRBV3-1 (or the pseudogene TRBV3-2) and TRBJ2-1, with unresolved D. The CDR3 is 14 amino acids. Germline V gene lookup returns CDR1 LGHDT and CDR2 YNNKEL (reference sequence). V lost 1 base and J lost 6, with 10 bases in between. In nucleotides, the CDR3 is TGTGCCAGCAGCCAAGTCCTGGCCGGCAATGAGCAGTTCTTC. Amino acid sequence: CASSQVLAGNEQFF.

V and J are TRBV6-5 and TRBJ1-2; D call uncertain. This CDR3 comprises 12 residues. Germline-derived CDR1 and CDR2 are MNHEY and SVGAGI. V lost 9 bases and J lost 6, with 14 bases in between. The CDR3: CASLNRVNGYTF. For the CDR3, the DNA is TGTGCCAGTCTGAATAGGGTGAATGGCTACACCTTC.

The V call is TRBV12-3 or TRBV12-4, the J call TRBJ2-3, with TRBD2 matching 10 bases. With V trimmed by 11 bases and J by 5 bases, 7 bases remained unmatched. The CDR3 totals 13 residues. For the CDR3, the DNA is TGTGCCGGCAAGCGGGGGGGCGGAGATACGCAGTATTTT. Translating it yields CAGKRGGGDTQYF.

The count of this clone is one. The rearrangement joins TRBV3-1 (or the pseudogene TRBV3-2) to TRBJ1-3; no clear D. Trimming took 2 bases from V and 0 from J, leaving 8 bases between them. Per germline, CDR1 LGHDT and CDR2 YNNKEL (reference sequence). The CDR3 has 15 amino acids. The CDR3 coding sequence is TGTGCCAGCAGCCAAATTCCAGACTCTGGAAACACCATATATTTT. It translates to CASSQIPDSGNTIYF.

The J gene is TRBJ2-1, the V gene TRBV4-3; 9 bases match TRBD1. The germline CDR1 and CDR2 sequences are LGHNA and YSLEER. V lost 6 bases and J lost 9; bases outside the gene matches: 9. This CDR3 is built from 14 residues. The CDR3 DNA reads TGCGCCAGCAGAGTAGACAGGGGGGGAATTGAGCAGTTCTTC. Translated: CASRVDRGGIEQFF.

For the CDR3, the DNA is TGTGCCAGCAGCGTTAGGGCCCTGGACACAGATACGCAGTATTTT. It encodes CASSVRALDTDTQYF. V is TRBV9 and J is TRBJ2-3; D not resolved. Per the germline V gene, CDR1 is SGDLS and CDR2 is YYNGEE. V was pared by 2 bases and J by 2 bases, with 12 bases between. CDR3 length equals 15 residues.

CDR3: CASSYSYPGLEEQYF. The CDR3 DNA sequence: TGTGCCAGCAGTTACTCGTATCCGGGATTAGAAGAGCAGTACTTC. The chain uses TRBV6-2 or TRBV6-3 and TRBJ2-7, with D possibly being TRBD2 (5 bases). V gave up 0 bases and J gave up 7 bases, with 16 bases separating them. Germline lookup yields CDR1 MNHEY and CDR2 SVGEGT. This CDR3 region has 15 residues.

The chain links TRBV24-1 to TRBJ2-2; D remains unclear. Trimming left V 6 bases short and J 8 bases short, with 9 bases between. Germline values: CDR1 KGHDR, CDR2 SFDVKD. The CDR3 totals 12 residues. For the CDR3, the DNA is TGTGCCACCAGTTTCCCGAAGGGGGAGCTGTTTTTT. Its protein product is CATSFPKGELFF.

CDR3 loop: CASSRLEGDTQYF. CDR3 coding DNA: TGTGCCAGCTCACGACTCGAGGGAGATACGCAGTATTTT. The chain joins TRBV18 to TRBJ2-3; TRBD2 is a possible D gene (5 bases). Germline-derived CDR1 and CDR2 are KGHSH and LQKENI. The CDR3 sequence is 13 residues long. V was trimmed by 4 bases and J by 5 bases, leaving 10 bases between them.

CDR3 sequence: CASSAGTEYEQYF. The CDR3, as DNA: TGTGCCAGCAGCGCCGGGACAGAGTACGAGCAGTACTTC. The J gene is TRBJ2-7, the V gene TRBV12-3 or TRBV12-4; 7 bases map to TRBD1. CDR3 length: 13 amino acids. The trim removed 6 bases at V and 4 bases at J, leaving 6 bases unmatched.

This sequence joins TRBV5-1 and TRBJ2-1, with 14 bases identical to TRBD2. Germline CDR1 SGHRS, CDR2 YFSETQ. The CDR3 length is 16 residues. The J segment lost 8 bases and the V segment lost 4 bases, leaving 8 bases of the junction unmatched. CDR3 region: CASSPGLAGEVDEQFF. The CDR3 nucleotides read TGCGCCAGCAGCCCGGGACTAGCGGGAGAGGTTGATGAGCAGTTCTTC.

The genes are TRBV14 and TRBJ2-3; 9 bases align to TRBD2. The CDR3 runs 15 residues. Germline V gene data show CDR1 as SGHDN and CDR2 as FVKESK. Germline trimming cut 5 bases from V and 1 base from J; bases unmatched to any gene: 4. CDR3 sequence reads: CASSVAGAGTDTQYF. CDR3 nucleotides: TGTGCCAGCAGCGTAGCGGGAGCGGGCACAGATACGCAGTATTTT.

The V and J genes are TRBV19 and TRBJ1-6; 9 bases are a match to TRBD1. Germline assignment: CDR1 LNHDA and CDR2 SQIVND (reference sequence). CDR3 length: 15 residues. The ends lost 4 bases at V and 4 bases at J; junction bases unmatched: 2. CDR3 residues: CASSKDRGYNSPLHF. The CDR3 nucleotides are TGTGCCAGTAGTAAGGACAGGGGATATAATTCACCCCTCCACTTT.

The chain combines TRBV27 with TRBJ1-5, with D maybe TRBD1 (6 bases). Germline V gene data show CDR1 as MNHEY and CDR2 as SMNVEV (reference sequence). V was clipped by 7 bases and J by 2 bases, with 18 bases between them. This CDR3 has 16 residues. The CDR3 coding sequence is TGTGCCAGCAAGGGGAAGGGGGGTACGGGCAATCAGCCCCAGCATTTT. It translates to CASKGKGGTGNQPQHF.

The chain has TRBV19 and TRBJ1-6; D is uncertain. Germline CDR1 is LNHDA and CDR2 is SQIVND (reference sequence). V gave up 3 bases and J gave up 8 bases, with 8 bases separating them. The CDR3 contains 13 residues. The CDR3 region is CASSIKDHSPLHF. The CDR3 DNA follows: TGTGCCAGTAGTATTAAGGATCATTCACCCCTCCACTTT.

The chain recombines TRBV6-6 with TRBJ2-7; TRBD2 agrees at 9 bases. V was clipped by 5 bases and J by 4 bases; unmatched bases: 9. The CDR3 contains 15 residues. The germline gives CDR1 MNHNY, CDR2 SVGAGI (reference sequence). CDR3 residues: CASSRNSGGEYEQYF. DNA of the CDR3: TGTGCCAGCAGTCGTAATAGCGGGGGTGAATACGAGCAGTACTTC.

This clone occurred a few times. This chain connects TRBV14 to TRBJ1-1; no definite D call. The V gene's germline CDR1 is SGHDN and CDR2 FVKESK. There are 17 residues in the CDR3. Trimming shortened V by 0 bases and J by 3 bases, and 17 bases separated the two germline ends. DNA of the CDR3: TGTGCCAGCAGCCAAGATATGGGGAGCGAAATCGACACTGAAGCTTTCTTT. This translates into CASSQDMGSEIDTEAFF.

This chain uses TRBV6-1 with TRBJ1-1, with D hard to call. The CDR3 spans 12 residues. Trimming stripped 2 bases from V and 5 bases from J, with 6 bases between. Per germline, CDR1 MNHNS and CDR2 SASEGT. The CDR3, as DNA: TGTGCCAGCAGTGAATGGAGGACTGAAGCTTTCTTT. Protein: CASSEWRTEAFF.

This rearrangement joins TRBV15 to TRBJ1-1, with 8 bases that match TRBD1. Trimming took 1 base from V and 4 from J; bases not matched to a gene: 5. From germline, CDR1 is LNHNV and CDR2 YYDKDF (reference sequence). The CDR3 loop spans 15 amino acids. The CDR3 DNA is TGTGCCACCAGCAGAGCCGGGACAGGACCCACTGAAGCTTTCTTT. Its translation is CATSRAGTGPTEAFF.

A single count supports this clone. The gene calls are TRBV28 and TRBJ2-3; TRBD1 is a possible D gene (5 bases). CDR3 length: 17 amino acids. V lost 0 bases and J lost 0, with 13 bases in between. CDR1 is MDHEN and CDR2 is SYDVKM in the germline V gene. The CDR3 reads CASSLWTRQTSTDTQYF. The CDR3, as DNA: TGTGCCAGCAGTTTATGGACCCGACAGACTAGCACAGATACGCAGTATTTT. The full variable domain, in which reference TRBV28 and TRBJ2-3 provide the parts outside the CDR3, is DVKVTQSSRYLVKRTGEKVFLECVQDMDHENMFWYRQDPGLGLRLIYFSYDVKMKEKGDIPEGYSVSREKKERFSLILESASTNQTSMYLCASSLWTRQTSTDTQYFGPGTRLTVL.

J is TRBJ1-5 and V is TRBV2; TRBD1 agrees at 9 bases. The CDR3 consists of 15 residues. V lost 6 bases, J lost 5 bases, and 8 bases stayed unmatched. Germline V CDR1 and CDR2: SNHLY, FYNNEI. The CDR3 spells CASRTVRTGDQPQHF. The CDR3 bases are TGTGCCAGCAGAACCGTCCGGACAGGGGATCAGCCCCAGCATTTT. The full variable domain, in which reference TRBV2 and TRBJ1-5 provide the parts outside the CDR3, is EPEVTQTPSHQVTQMGQEVILRCVPISNHLYFYWYRQILGQKVEFLVSFYNNEISEKSEIFDDQFSVERPDGSNFTLKIRSTKLEDSAMYFCASRTVRTGDQPQHFGDGTRLSIL.

The sample holds one count of this clone. The chain combines TRBV19 with TRBJ2-2, with 8 nucleotides matching TRBD2. Germline values: CDR1 LNHDA, CDR2 SQIVND (reference sequence). Trimming cost V 5 bases and J 0 bases; bases outside gene matches: 5. The CDR3 covers 16 residues. The CDR3 region has the DNA TGTGCCAGTAGTTTCTATAGCGGGGCGAACACCGGGGAGCTGTTTTTT. Protein: CASSFYSGANTGELFF.

The chain couples TRBV19 to TRBJ1-4, with 9 bases lining up with TRBD1. Germline V gene lookup returns CDR1 LNHDA and CDR2 SQIVND (reference sequence). This CDR3 has 15 amino acids. V lost 4 bases to trimming and J lost 6 bases; unmatched junction nucleotides: 6. CDR3 protein: CASSTSRDRDEKLFF. DNA for the CDR3: TGTGCCAGTAGTACGTCCCGGGACAGGGATGAAAAACTGTTTTTT.

The chain combines TRBV27 with TRBJ1-6; D gene uncertain. With 3 bases removed from V and 4 bases from J, the gap between germline ends came to 7 bases. CDR1 MNHEY and CDR2 SMNVEV come from the germline V gene (reference sequence). CDR3 size: 14 residues. In nucleotides, the CDR3 is TGTGCCAGCAGTTTTTCGGGGTATAATTCACCCCTCCACTTT. Its translation: CASSFSGYNSPLHF.

Here the CDR3 reads CASSRTGNPVDSPLHF. The DNA for the CDR3 is TGCGCCAGCAGCCGAACAGGGAACCCGGTGGATTCACCCCTCCACTTT. The chain uses TRBV4-1 and TRBJ1-6; maybe TRBD1 (6 bases). Germline V lookup: CDR1 MGHRA, CDR2 YSYEKL. The ends were cut back, 4 bases at V and 8 bases at J, with 18 bases in the middle. The CDR3 consists of 16 residues.

The rearrangement uses TRBV2 and TRBJ1-2; D gene unclear. V dropped 2 bases and J dropped 1 base, with 8 bases sitting between them. The CDR3 length is 14 residues. Germline V lookup: CDR1 SNHLY, CDR2 FYNNEI. The CDR3 loop reads CASSERTLNYGYTF. CDR3 coding DNA: TGTGCCAGCAGTGAACGGACGCTTAACTATGGCTACACCTTC.

V usage is TRBV5-1 and J usage is TRBJ1-4; 7 bases align to TRBD1. The germline CDR1 and CDR2 sequences are SGHRS and YFSETQ. The CDR3 covers 14 residues. With V trimmed by 4 bases and J by 3 bases, 3 bases remained unmatched. Here the CDR3 DNA reads TGCGCCAGCAGCGTACAGGGGCCTAATGAAAAACTGTTTTTT. This codes for CASSVQGPNEKLFF. Combining the CDR3 with reference TRBV5-1 and TRBJ1-4 gives the whole variable domain KAGVTQTPRYLIKTRGQQVTLSCSPISGHRSVSWYQQTPGQGLQFLFEYFSETQRNKGNFPGRFSGRQFSNSRSEMNVSTLELGDSALYLCASSVQGPNEKLFFGSGTQLSVL.

V is TRBV19 and J is TRBJ1-6; no clear D. The germline V gene encodes CDR1 LNHDA and CDR2 SQIVND (reference sequence). Trimming pared 5 bases from V and 0 bases from J, leaving 5 bases between. The CDR3 sequence is 14 residues long. The CDR3: CASSGYSYNSPLHF. CDR3 coding DNA: TGTGCCAGTAGTGGCTACTCCTATAATTCACCCCTCCACTTT.

The rearrangement joins TRBV2 to TRBJ1-1; 11 nucleotides match TRBD1. Trimming removed 10 bases from V and 4 bases from J; junction bases left unmatched: 8. Germline loops: CDR1 SNHLY, CDR2 FYNNEI. The CDR3 is 14 amino acids. The CDR3 coding sequence is TGTGCCAACCTGAGGGACAGGGGGGGCACTGAAGCTTTCTTT. Amino acid sequence: CANLRDRGGTEAFF.

The rearrangement links TRBV18 to TRBJ1-2; unclear D gene. Trimming left V 2 bases short and J 0 bases short, with 13 bases between. This CDR3 is 16 amino acids long. Germline assignment: CDR1 KGHSH and CDR2 LQKENI. The CDR3 here is CASSPGPFRSNYGYTF. For the CDR3, the DNA is TGTGCCAGCTCACCAGGTCCCTTTCGGTCTAACTATGGCTACACCTTC.